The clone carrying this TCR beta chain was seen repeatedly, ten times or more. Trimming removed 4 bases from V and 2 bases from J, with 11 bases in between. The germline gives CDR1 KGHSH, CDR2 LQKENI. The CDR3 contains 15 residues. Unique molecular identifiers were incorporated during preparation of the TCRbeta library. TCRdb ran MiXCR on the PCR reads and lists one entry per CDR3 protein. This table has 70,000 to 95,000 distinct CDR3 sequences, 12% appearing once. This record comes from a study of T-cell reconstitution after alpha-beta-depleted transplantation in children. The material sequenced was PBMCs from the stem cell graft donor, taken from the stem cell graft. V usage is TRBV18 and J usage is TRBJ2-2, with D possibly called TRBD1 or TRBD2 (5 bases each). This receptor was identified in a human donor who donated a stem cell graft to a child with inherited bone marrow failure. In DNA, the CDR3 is TGTGCCAGCTCACGGGACGGATCTAACACCGGGGAGCTGTTTTTT. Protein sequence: CASSRDGSNTGELFF.